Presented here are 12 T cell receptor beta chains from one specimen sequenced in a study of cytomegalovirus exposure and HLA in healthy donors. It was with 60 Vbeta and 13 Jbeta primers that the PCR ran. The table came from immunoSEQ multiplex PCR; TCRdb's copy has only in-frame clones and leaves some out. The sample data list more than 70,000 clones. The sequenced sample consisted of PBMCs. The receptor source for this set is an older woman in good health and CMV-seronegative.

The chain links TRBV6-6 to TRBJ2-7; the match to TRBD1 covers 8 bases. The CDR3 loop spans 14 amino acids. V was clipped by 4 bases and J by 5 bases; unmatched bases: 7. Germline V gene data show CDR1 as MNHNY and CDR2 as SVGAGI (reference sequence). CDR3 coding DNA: TGTGCCAGCAGTTTCCCTACAGGGGGAAACGAGCAGTACTTC. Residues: CASSFPTGGNEQYF.

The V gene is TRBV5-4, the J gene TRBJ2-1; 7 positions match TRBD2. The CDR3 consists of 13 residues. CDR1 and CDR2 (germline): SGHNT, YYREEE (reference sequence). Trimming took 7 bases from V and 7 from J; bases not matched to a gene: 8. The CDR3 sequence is CASSSGIGNEQFF. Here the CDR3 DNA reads TGTGCCAGCTCCAGCGGGATTGGGAATGAGCAGTTCTTC.

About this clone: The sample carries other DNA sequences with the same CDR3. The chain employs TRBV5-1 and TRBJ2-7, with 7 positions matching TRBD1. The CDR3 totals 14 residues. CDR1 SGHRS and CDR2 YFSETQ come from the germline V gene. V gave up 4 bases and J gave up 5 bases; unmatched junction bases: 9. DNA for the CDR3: TGCGCCAGCAGCAGGGGGCTAGGGGGCGACGAGCAGTACTTC. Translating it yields CASSRGLGGDEQYF. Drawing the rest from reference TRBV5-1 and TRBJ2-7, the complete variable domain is KAGVTQTPRYLIKTRGQQVTLSCSPISGHRSVSWYQQTPGQGLQFLFEYFSETQRNKGNFPGRFSGRQFSNSRSEMNVSTLELGDSALYLCASSRGLGGDEQYFGPGTRLTVT.

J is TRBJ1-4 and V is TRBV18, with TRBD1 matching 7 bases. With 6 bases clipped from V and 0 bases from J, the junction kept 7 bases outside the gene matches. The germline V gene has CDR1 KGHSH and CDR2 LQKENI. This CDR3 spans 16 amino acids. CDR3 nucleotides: TGTGCCAGCTCGACAGGGACACCTACAACTAATGAAAAACTGTTTTTT. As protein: CASSTGTPTTNEKLFF.

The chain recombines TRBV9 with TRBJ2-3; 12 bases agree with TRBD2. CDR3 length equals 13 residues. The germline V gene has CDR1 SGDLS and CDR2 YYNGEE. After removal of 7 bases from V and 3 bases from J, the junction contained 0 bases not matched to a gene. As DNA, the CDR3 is TGTGCCAGCGGACTAGCGGGAACAGATACGCAGTATTTT. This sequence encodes CASGLAGTDTQYF.

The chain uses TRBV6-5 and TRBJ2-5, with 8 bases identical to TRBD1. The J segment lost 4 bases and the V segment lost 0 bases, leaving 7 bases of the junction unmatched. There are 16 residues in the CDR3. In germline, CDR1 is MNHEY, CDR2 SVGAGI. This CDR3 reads CASSYSRTGLGETQYF. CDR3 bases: TGTGCCAGCAGTTACTCGAGGACAGGGTTGGGAGAGACCCAGTACTTC.

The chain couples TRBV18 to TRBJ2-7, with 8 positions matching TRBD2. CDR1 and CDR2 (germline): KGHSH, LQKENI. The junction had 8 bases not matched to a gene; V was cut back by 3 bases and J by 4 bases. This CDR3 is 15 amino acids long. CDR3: CASSPVGTRTYEQYF. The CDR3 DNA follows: TGTGCCAGCTCACCGGTGGGGACTAGGACTTACGAGCAGTACTTC.

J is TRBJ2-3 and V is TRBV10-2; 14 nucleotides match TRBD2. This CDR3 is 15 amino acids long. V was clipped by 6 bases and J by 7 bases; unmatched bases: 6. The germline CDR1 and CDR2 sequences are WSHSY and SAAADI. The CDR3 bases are TGCGCCAGCAGGGGGACTAGCGGGGGTAGAAATACGCAGTATTTT. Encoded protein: CASRGTSGGRNTQYF.

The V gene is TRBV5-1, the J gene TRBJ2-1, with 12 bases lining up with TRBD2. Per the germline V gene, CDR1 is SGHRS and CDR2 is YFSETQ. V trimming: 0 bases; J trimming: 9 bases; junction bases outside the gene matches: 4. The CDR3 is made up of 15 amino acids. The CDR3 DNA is TGCGCCAGCAGCTTGGCACTAGCGGGAGGTGGTGAGCAGTTCTTC. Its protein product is CASSLALAGGGEQFF.

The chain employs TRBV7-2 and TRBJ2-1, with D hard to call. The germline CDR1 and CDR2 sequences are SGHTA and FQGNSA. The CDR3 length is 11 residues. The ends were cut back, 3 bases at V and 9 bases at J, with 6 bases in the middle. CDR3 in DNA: TGTGCCAGCAGCTTCGGTAGTGAGCAGTTCTTC. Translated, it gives CASSFGSEQFF.

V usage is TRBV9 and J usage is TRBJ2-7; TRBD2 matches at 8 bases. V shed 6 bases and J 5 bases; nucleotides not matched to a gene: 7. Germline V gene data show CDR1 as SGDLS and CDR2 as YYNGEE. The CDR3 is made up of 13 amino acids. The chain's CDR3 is CASKQRETDEQYF. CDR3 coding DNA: TGTGCCAGCAAGCAGCGGGAGACGGACGAGCAGTACTTC.

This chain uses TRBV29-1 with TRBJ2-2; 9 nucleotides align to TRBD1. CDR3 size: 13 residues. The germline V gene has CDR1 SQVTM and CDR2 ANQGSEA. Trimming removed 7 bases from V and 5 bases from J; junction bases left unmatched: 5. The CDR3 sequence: CSADRGGTGELFF. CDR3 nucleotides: TGCAGCGCGGACAGGGGAGGGACCGGGGAGCTGTTTTTT.